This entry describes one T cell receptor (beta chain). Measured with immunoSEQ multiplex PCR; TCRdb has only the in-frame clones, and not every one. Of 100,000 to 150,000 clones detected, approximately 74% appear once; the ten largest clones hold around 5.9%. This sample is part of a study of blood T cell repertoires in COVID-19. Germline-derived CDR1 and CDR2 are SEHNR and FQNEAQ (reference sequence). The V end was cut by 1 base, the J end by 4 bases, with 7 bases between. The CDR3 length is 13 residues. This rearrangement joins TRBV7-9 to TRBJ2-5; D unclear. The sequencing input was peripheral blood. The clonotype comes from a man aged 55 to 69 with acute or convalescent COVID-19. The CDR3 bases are TGTGCCAGCAGCTTAGGGTCGCGAGAGACCCAGTACTTC. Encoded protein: CASSLGSRETQYF.